Each of the 27 T cell receptor beta chains below was sequenced from the same sample in a study of identical twins. Using its own MiXCR run on the 5' RACE reads, TCRdb lists one record per CDR3 protein. This sample carries about 890,000 distinct CDR3 sequences, approximately 13% of them seen once, and the ten largest clones take around 1.5%. The sample was also linked to a second study, of yellow fever vaccine responses in identical twins.

The sample consisted of PBMCs. These receptor sequences come from a young woman in good health.

This rearrangement joins TRBV6-5 to TRBJ2-3, with 9 bases lining up with TRBD2. The CDR3 is 19 amino acids. V dropped 2 bases and J dropped 5; count of bases not matched to a gene: 17. CDR1 MNHEY and CDR2 SVGAGI come from the germline V gene. CDR3 region: CASSYTGLGAGGLGDTQYF. The CDR3 nucleotides are TGTGCCAGCAGTTACACCGGCCTCGGGGCGGGAGGGCTGGGAGATACGCAGTATTTT.

In its sample, this clonotype was seen a few times. The chain has TRBV3-1 and TRBJ2-5; a possible D gene is TRBD2 (7 bases). Deletions cut 0 bases from V and 2 bases from J, with 19 bases between. There are 18 residues in the CDR3. Germline V gives CDR1 LGHDT, CDR2 YNNKEL (reference sequence). DNA for the CDR3: TGTGCCAGCAGCCAAGATTTTGCGGCAGGGGAGGGGCAAGAGACCCAGTACTTC. Protein sequence: CASSQDFAAGEGQETQYF.

The genes are TRBV12-3 or TRBV12-4 and TRBJ1-2; a possible D gene is TRBD1 (5 bases). V was clipped by 5 bases and J by 8 bases, with 18 bases between them. The CDR3 totals 14 residues. The CDR3 protein is CASSPRGGAEGYTF. The DNA for the CDR3 is TGTGCCAGCAGTCCCCGGGGAGGGGCGGAAGGCTACACCTTC.

The sample holds a few counts of this clonotype. The chain recombines TRBV4-1 with TRBJ1-1, with TRBD1 matching over 9 bases. Trimming cost V 4 bases and J 6 bases; bases outside gene matches: 18. Germline CDR1 MGHRA, CDR2 YSYEKL. The CDR3 consists of 18 residues. The CDR3 bases are TGCGCCAGCAGCCCGAATAGTCTTCGGGACAGGGAATCGGCTGAAGCTTTCTTT. This encodes CASSPNSLRDRESAEAFF.

This clonotype has just a few counts. J is TRBJ2-1 and V is TRBV10-3; possible D gene TRBD1, 6 bases. This CDR3 comprises 16 residues. Looked up from germline, CDR1 is ENHRY and CDR2 is SYGVKD. Trimming cost V 3 bases and J 3 bases, with 15 bases left between them. CDR3 residues: CAISDFEQGIYNEQFF. CDR3 DNA: TGTGCCATCAGTGATTTTGAACAGGGTATCTACAATGAGCAGTTCTTC.

The chain links TRBV20-1 to TRBJ2-1; D unclear. The CDR3 covers 14 residues. The germline V gene encodes CDR1 DFQATT and CDR2 SNEGSKA (reference sequence). V lost 5 bases and J 0 bases, leaving 11 bases between the germline ends. DNA for the CDR3: TGCAGTGCTCCCGGGCTAACCTCCTACAATGAGCAGTTCTTC. It codes for CSAPGLTSYNEQFF.

This clonotype was seen more than once but under ten times. The J gene is TRBJ2-3, the V gene TRBV6-6; D call uncertain. Trimming stripped 8 bases from V and 3 bases from J, with 9 bases between. This CDR3 contains 12 residues. From germline, CDR1 is MNHNY and CDR2 SVGAGI (reference sequence). This CDR3 is CASGQFTDTQYF. The CDR3 region has the DNA TGTGCCAGCGGGCAGTTTACAGATACGCAGTATTTT.

J is TRBJ1-1 and V is TRBV7-9; D gene unclear. This CDR3 has 11 residues. Deletions cut 3 bases from V and 8 bases from J, with 7 bases between. Germline CDR1 reads SEHNR; CDR2 reads FQNEAQ (reference sequence). The CDR3 here is CASSFLKEAFF. The CDR3 region has the DNA TGTGCCAGCAGCTTTTTGAAAGAAGCTTTCTTT. The full variable domain, with the rest looked up from reference TRBV7-9 and TRBJ1-1, is DTGVSQNPRHKITKRGQNVTFRCDPISEHNRLYWYRQTLGQGPEFLTYFQNEAQLEKSRLLSDRFSAERPKGSFSTLEIQRTEQGDSAMYLCASSFLKEAFFGQGTRLTVV.

This chain connects TRBV5-1 to TRBJ2-5, with 7 bases identical to TRBD2. Germline CDR1 reads SGHRS; CDR2 reads YFSETQ. CDR3 length: 15 residues. V lost 4 bases to trimming and J lost 5 bases; unmatched junction nucleotides: 11. The CDR3 bases are TGCGCCAGCAGCCCCGCTGGGTCGGGAGGCGAGACCCAGTACTTC. Translation: CASSPAGSGGETQYF.

The chain links TRBV19 to TRBJ2-5; D assignment may be TRBD1 or TRBD2 (5 bases each). CDR1 is LNHDA and CDR2 is SQIVND in the germline V gene (reference sequence). The CDR3 loop spans 15 amino acids. V was clipped by 4 bases and J by 7 bases, with 19 bases between them. The CDR3 bases are TGTGCCAGTAGTAACGCCGGGACCAGAAGCGGGACCCAGTACTTC. Amino acids: CASSNAGTRSGTQYF. The entire variable domain, with the rest obtained from reference TRBV19 and TRBJ2-5, is as follows: DGGITQSPKYLFRKEGQNVTLSCEQNLNHDAMYWYRQDPGQGLRLIYYSQIVNDFQKGDIAEGYSVSREKKESFPLTVTSAQKNPTAFYLCASSNAGTRSGTQYFGPGTRLLVL.

This clonotype was found many times. The chain joins TRBV11-2 to TRBJ1-2, with 9 bases fitting TRBD1. This CDR3 has 14 residues. Germline-derived CDR1 and CDR2 are SGHAT and FQNNGV. The ends lost 5 bases at V and 5 bases at J; junction bases unmatched: 6. This CDR3 is CASSAGTGLYGYTF. CDR3 sequence (DNA): TGTGCCAGCAGCGCCGGGACAGGGTTGTATGGCTACACCTTC.

This clonotype was recorded a few times. The chain recombines TRBV7-3 with TRBJ2-7, with TRBD1 matching 11 bases. The CDR3 has 14 residues. Losses at the gene ends were 5 bases for V and 2 bases for J; bases not matched to a gene: 2. From germline, CDR1 is SGHTA and CDR2 FQGTGA. The CDR3 DNA reads TGTGCCAGCAGCGAGGACAGGGGGCCCTACGAGCAGTACTTC. Amino acids: CASSEDRGPYEQYF.

This clonotype was detected only a few times. The chain has TRBV24-1 and TRBJ1-1, with 7 bases that match TRBD1. V lost 4 bases to trimming and J lost 9 bases; unmatched junction nucleotides: 7. The V gene's germline CDR1 is KGHDR and CDR2 SFDVKD. This CDR3 is built from 13 residues. CDR3 in amino acids: CATSDPSTGKAFF. The CDR3 DNA reads TGTGCCACCAGTGACCCGTCGACAGGGAAAGCTTTCTTT.

The rearrangement links TRBV20-1 to TRBJ2-1; D not resolved. Germline V lookup: CDR1 DFQATT, CDR2 SNEGSKA (reference sequence). Trimming removed 0 bases at V and 6 bases at J, with 21 bases between. The CDR3 length is 17 residues. The DNA for the CDR3 is TGCAGTGCTAGAGATAGGGCGCGGCCCCCGTCGGGCAATGAGCAGTTCTTC. Its translation: CSARDRARPPSGNEQFF.

This clonotype was seen a handful of times. The CDR3 nucleotides read TGTGCCAGCAGCCAAGCGGGGGACATCGAGCAGTACGTC. Translating gives CASSQAGDIEQYV. V gene TRBV3-1 combines with J gene TRBJ2-7; D may match TRBD1 or TRBD2 (6 bases each). CDR3 length: 13 amino acids. V was shortened by 1 base and J by 6 bases, with 10 bases between the two germline ends. The germline CDR1 and CDR2 sequences are LGHDT and YNNKEL (reference sequence).

This clonotype has just a few counts. V is TRBV24-1 and J is TRBJ2-1, with TRBD2 matching 7 bases. Germline CDR1 KGHDR, CDR2 SFDVKD. CDR3 length equals 15 residues. J was trimmed by 5 bases and V by 2 bases; bases with no gene match: 5. CDR3 sequence reads: CATSDSTSANNEQFF. The CDR3 DNA is TGTGCCACCAGTGATTCAACTAGCGCCAACAATGAGCAGTTCTTC.

This clonotype has only a few counts. The chain has TRBV4-1 and TRBJ2-5, with TRBD2 matching over 7 bases. CDR3 length: 17 residues. CDR1 is MGHRA, CDR2 YSYEKL, per germline. V shed 1 base, J shed 2 bases, and the junction held 10 bases outside the gene matches. The CDR3 nucleotides are TGCGCCAGCAGCCAAGGATCCCCGGGGGGACCACAAGAGACCCAGTACTTC. Protein sequence: CASSQGSPGGPQETQYF.

The V and J genes are TRBV18 and TRBJ2-1; 8 bases match TRBD2. Germline V gives CDR1 KGHSH, CDR2 LQKENI. The CDR3 spans 18 residues. V gave up 4 bases and J gave up 3 bases; unmatched junction bases: 14. The CDR3 DNA sequence: TGTGCCAGCTCACGAACTTTAATGAGTAGCGGGAACTACAATGAGCAGTTCTTC. Translation: CASSRTLMSSGNYNEQFF.

This clonotype was seen more than once but under ten times. The chain is built from TRBV5-1 and TRBJ2-1, with 10 bases lining up with TRBD1. CDR3 length: 15 residues. Germline V gene sequence: CDR1 SGHRS, CDR2 YFSETQ. The V segment lost 0 bases and the J segment 9 bases; nucleotides outside the gene matches: 6. CDR3 DNA: TGCGCCAGCAGCTTGGAAGGGACAGGGGTCAGTGAGCAGTTCTTC. This codes for CASSLEGTGVSEQFF.

The chain uses TRBV2 and TRBJ2-4, with D perhaps being TRBD1 or TRBD2 (6 bases each). Trimming pared 5 bases from V and 1 base from J, leaving 15 bases between. This CDR3 spans 16 amino acids. Germline-derived CDR1 and CDR2 are SNHLY and FYNNEI. This chain's CDR3 is CASSQQGRGAKNIQYF. Here the CDR3 DNA reads TGTGCCAGCAGTCAACAGGGACGGGGGGCCAAAAACATTCAGTACTTC.

The chain employs TRBV14 and TRBJ2-3; 7 bases are a match to TRBD2. Germline V gene sequence: CDR1 SGHDN, CDR2 FVKESK. The CDR3 sequence is 16 residues long. V lost 3 bases and J lost 2; bases outside the gene matches: 8. CDR3 region: CASSQWDYPITDTQYF. In DNA, the CDR3 is TGTGCCAGCAGCCAGTGGGACTACCCTATCACAGATACGCAGTATTTT. Supplemented by reference TRBV14 and TRBJ2-3, the full variable domain reads EAGVTQFPSHSVIEKGQTVTLRCDPISGHDNLYWYRRVMGKEIKFLLHFVKESKQDESGMPNNRFLAERTGGTYSTLKVQPAELEDSGVYFCASSQWDYPITDTQYFGPGTRLTVL.

The sample holds a few counts of this clonotype. The J gene is TRBJ1-6, the V gene TRBV6-2 or TRBV6-3; D not resolved. Germline CDR1 is MNHEY and CDR2 is SVGEGT. This CDR3 has 14 amino acids. Trimming pared 5 bases from V and 7 bases from J, leaving 12 bases between. CDR3 loop: CASSTGRTNSPLHF. The CDR3 bases are TGTGCCAGCAGTACGGGGAGGACCAATTCACCCCTCCACTTT.

This clonotype has just a few counts. V usage is TRBV4-2 and J usage is TRBJ2-3; tentatively, D is TRBD2 (7 bases). The V end lost 1 base, the J end lost 1 base, and 18 bases lay between the germline ends. CDR3 length: 18 amino acids. CDR1 is LGHNA and CDR2 is YNFKEQ in the germline V gene. The CDR3 reads CASSQANFAGAGTDTQYF. The CDR3 DNA follows: TGTGCCAGCAGCCAAGCTAATTTTGCGGGGGCGGGCACAGATACGCAGTATTTT.

V gene TRBV29-1 combines with J gene TRBJ2-3, with TRBD2 matching over 8 bases. There are 16 residues in the CDR3. Germline CDR1 is SQVTM and CDR2 is ANQGSEA. J was trimmed by 3 bases and V by 7 bases; bases with no gene match: 15. DNA of the CDR3: TGCAGCGCCCTACGGGGGGGCGCGGGCTTGACAGATACGCAGTATTTT. Protein: CSALRGGAGLTDTQYF.

The V call is TRBV20-1, the J call TRBJ2-5, with D tentatively TRBD2 (5 bases). Germline values: CDR1 DFQATT, CDR2 SNEGSKA (reference sequence). The V end lost 0 bases, the J end lost 3 bases, and 14 bases lay between the germline ends. The CDR3 consists of 15 residues. The CDR3 DNA follows: TGCAGTGCTAGAGATTCTAGGGTGGGAGAAGAGACCCAGTACTTC. Translation gives CSARDSRVGEETQYF.

Only a few counts were recorded for this clonotype. The CDR3 is CASSINRDTEAFF. CDR3 DNA sequence: TGTGCCAGCAGCATCAACAGGGACACTGAAGCTTTCTTT. This chain links TRBV7-9 with TRBJ1-1, with a possible D match to TRBD1 (6 bases). V shed 5 bases and J shed 3 bases, with 10 bases lying between them. The CDR3 is made up of 13 amino acids. CDR1 and CDR2 from the germline V gene are SEHNR and FQNEAQ (reference sequence).

This clonotype was seen more than once but under ten times. This rearrangement joins TRBV20-1 to TRBJ2-1; 7 bases line up with TRBD2. The CDR3 consists of 14 residues. V shed 6 bases, J shed 3 bases, and the junction held 8 bases outside the gene matches. From germline, CDR1 is DFQATT and CDR2 SNEGSKA (reference sequence). CDR3 DNA: TGCAGTGCCTACCCCGGGGGGAACTACAATGAGCAGTTCTTC. Encoded protein: CSAYPGGNYNEQFF.